The clone carrying this T cell receptor (beta chain) was picked up many times. This record belongs to a study of neurological immune-mediated disorders. Overall study context: In a group of roughly 34 multiple sclerosis patients, approximately 30 had the relapsing-remitting type and 3 had the secondary progressive type.

TCRdb used MiXCR to reprocess the 5' RACE reads, holding one entry per CDR3 protein. The sample contains about 27,000 distinct CDR3 sequences, roughly 2.5% of which appear only once. This CDR3 contains 16 residues. V trimming: 4 bases; J trimming: 5 bases; junction bases outside the gene matches: 10. Germline V gene lookup returns CDR1 SGHRS and CDR2 YFSETQ. The source material was PBMCs. The TCR comes from a woman between 45 and 60 years old with multiple sclerosis. This sequence joins TRBV5-1 and TRBJ2-3; the match to TRBD2 covers 10 bases. CDR3 in amino acids: CASSGGSLAGEDTQYF. CDR3 bases: TGCGCCAGCAGCGGAGGGTCGCTAGCGGGGGAAGATACGCAGTATTTT.